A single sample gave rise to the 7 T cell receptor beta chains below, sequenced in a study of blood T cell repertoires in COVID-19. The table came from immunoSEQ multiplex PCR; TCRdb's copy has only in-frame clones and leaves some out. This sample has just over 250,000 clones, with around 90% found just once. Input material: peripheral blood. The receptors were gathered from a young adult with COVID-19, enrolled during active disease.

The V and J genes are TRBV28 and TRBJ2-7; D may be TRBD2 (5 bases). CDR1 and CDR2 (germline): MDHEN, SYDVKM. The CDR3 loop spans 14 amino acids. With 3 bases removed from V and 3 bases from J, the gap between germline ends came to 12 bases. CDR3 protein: CASSFRGIGYEQYF. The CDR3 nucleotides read TGTGCCAGCAGTTTTCGAGGGATCGGCTACGAGCAGTACTTC.

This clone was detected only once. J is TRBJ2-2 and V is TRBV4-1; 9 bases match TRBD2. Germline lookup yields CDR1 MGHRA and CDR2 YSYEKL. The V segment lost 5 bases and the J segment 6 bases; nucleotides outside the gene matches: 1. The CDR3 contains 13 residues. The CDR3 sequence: CASSAGGSGELFF. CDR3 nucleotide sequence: TGCGCCAGCAGCGCGGGGGGGTCCGGGGAGCTGTTTTTT.

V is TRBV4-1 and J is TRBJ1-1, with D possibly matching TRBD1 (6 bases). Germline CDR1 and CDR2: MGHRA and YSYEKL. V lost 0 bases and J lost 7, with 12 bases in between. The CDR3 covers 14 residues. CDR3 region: CASSQDGSRGEAFF. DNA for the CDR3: TGCGCCAGCAGCCAAGACGGATCCAGGGGTGAAGCTTTCTTT.

The CDR3 protein is CASSTQGQPQHF. For the CDR3, the DNA is TGTGCCAGCAGCACACAGGGTCAGCCCCAGCATTTT. V usage is TRBV13 and J usage is TRBJ1-5; weak D call: TRBD1 (6 bases). V shed 5 bases and J shed 6 bases, with 8 bases lying between them. Germline CDR1 and CDR2: PRHDT and FYEKMQ (reference sequence). The length of the CDR3 is 12 residues.

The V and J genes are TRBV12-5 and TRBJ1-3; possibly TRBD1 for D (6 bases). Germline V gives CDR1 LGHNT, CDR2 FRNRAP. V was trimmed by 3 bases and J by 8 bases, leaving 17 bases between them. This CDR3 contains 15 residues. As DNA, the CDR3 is TGTGCTAGTGGTTTAGGGAGGGGGGTATCGTACACCATATATTTT. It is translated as CASGLGRGVSYTIYF.

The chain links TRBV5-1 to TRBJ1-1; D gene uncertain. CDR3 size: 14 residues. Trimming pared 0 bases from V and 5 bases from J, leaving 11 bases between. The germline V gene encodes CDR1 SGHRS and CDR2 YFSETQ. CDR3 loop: CASSLASRGTEAFF. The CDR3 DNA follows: TGCGCCAGCAGCTTGGCCTCGAGAGGGACTGAAGCTTTCTTT.

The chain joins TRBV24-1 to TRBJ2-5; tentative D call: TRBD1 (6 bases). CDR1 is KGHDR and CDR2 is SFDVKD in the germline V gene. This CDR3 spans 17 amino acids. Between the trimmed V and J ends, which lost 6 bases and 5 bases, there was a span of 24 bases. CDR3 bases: TGTGCCACCAGTTTTTTGGGTGGACAGAGGAGATGGGAGACCCAGTACTTC. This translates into CATSFLGGQRRWETQYF.